A selection of T cell receptor beta chains follows, all from one sample in a study of T cells in Graves' hyperthyroidism and ophthalmopathy. TCRdb used MiXCR to reprocess the multiplex PCR reads, holding one entry per CDR3 protein. In the table there are a few hundred thousand distinct CDR3 sequences, roughly 14% of which are singletons. The specimen was blood. These receptors all stem from a woman between 18 and 30 years old with Graves' hyperthyroidism. The CDR3 runs from the conserved cysteine through the conserved F or W. Each record gives: J gene, V gene, clone size, D gene, CDR3 protein, CDR3 DNA. D genes are given only for firm matches. Clone size, where shown, is once, few, many, or a class for clones that have expanded.

>TRBJ2-3|TRBV7-9|many|NA
CASSFNEVSSTDTQYF
TGTGCCAGCAGTTTTAACGAGGTTTCTAGCACAGATACGCAGTATTTT
>TRBJ1-5|TRBV6-1|NA|NA
CASSERQNSNRPQHF
TGTGCCAGCAGTGAAAGACAAAATAGCAATCGGCCCCAGCATTTT
>TRBJ2-7|TRBV28|many|TRBD2
CASSLSGTSGTYEQYF
TGTGCCAGCAGTTTATCCGGGACTAGCGGGACCTACGAGCAGTACTTC
>TRBJ2-1|TRBV6-5|many|TRBD1
CASSSGQGAYNEQFF
TGTGCCAGCAGTTCAGGACAGGGGGCTTACAATGAGCAGTTCTTC
>TRBJ2-5|TRBV11-3|many|NA
CASSLGDGGSGETQYF
TGTGCCAGCAGCTTAGGAGACGGAGGGAGTGGGGAGACCCAGTACTTC
>TRBJ2-3|TRBV15|many|NA
CATSRDPPAYYYTQYF
TGTGCCACCAGCAGAGATCCCCCCGCGTACTACTATACGCAGTATTTT
>TRBJ2-7|TRBV12-3/TRBV12-4|many|TRBD2
CASSFGGGYNEQYF
TGTGCCAGCAGTTTTGGGGGAGGGTACAACGAGCAGTACTTC
>TRBJ2-1|TRBV12-3/TRBV12-4|many|NA
CASSFGYHNEQFF
TGTGCCAGCAGTTTCGGTTACCACAATGAGCAGTTCTTC
>TRBJ2-3|TRBV20-1|NA|NA
CSATLTDTQYF
TGCAGTGCTACCCTCACAGATACGCAGTATTTT
>TRBJ2-7|TRBV5-1|many|TRBD2
CASSLTSGSSREQYF
TGCGCCAGCAGCTTGACAAGCGGGAGTTCTAGGGAGCAGTACTTC
>TRBJ2-7|TRBV30|NA|TRBD1
CASTGLSLYEQYF
TGTGCCTCGACAGGGCTATCCCTCTACGAGCAGTACTTC
>TRBJ2-3|TRBV11-2|many|TRBD2
CASSLGSGGAPDTQYF
TGTGCCAGCAGCTTAGGTAGCGGGGGGGCCCCAGATACGCAGTATTTT
>TRBJ1-1|TRBV27|many|NA
CASSLGILSGRKLASTEAFF
TGTGCCAGCAGTTTAGGGATCCTATCGGGACGGAAACTTGCGAGCACTGAAGCTTTCTTT
>TRBJ2-1|TRBV10-3|many|NA
CAISKDREGNEQFF
TGTGCCATCTCGAAGGACAGGGAGGGCAATGAGCAGTTCTTC
>TRBJ2-2|TRBV11-2|many|NA
CASSFRGTNTGELFF
TGTGCCAGCAGCTTCCGCGGGACGAACACCGGGGAGCTGTTTTTT
>TRBJ1-1|TRBV29-1|NA|TRBD1
CSAPGQGIKLELGTEAFF
TGCAGCGCACCGGGACAGGGTATCAAACTCGAGTTGGGGACTGAAGCTTTCTTT
>TRBJ2-3|TRBV5-1|few|TRBD2
CASSATTSGMVETQYF
TGCGCCAGCAGCGCAACAACTAGCGGGATGGTTGAAACGCAGTATTTT
>TRBJ1-2|TRBV3-1|many|NA
CASSQDDRTDYGYTF
TGTGCCAGCAGCCAAGATGACCGGACAGACTATGGCTACACCTTC
>TRBJ1-2|TRBV4-1|NA|NA
CASSQIELGGRKKDYGYTF
TGCGCCAGCAGCCAAATCGAACTCGGGGGGCGAAAGAAGGACTATGGCTACACCTTC
>TRBJ1-1|TRBV15|many|NA
CATSTEGNTEAFF
TGTGCCACCAGCACCGAGGGGAACACTGAAGCTTTCTTT
>TRBJ1-2|TRBV19|many|NA
CASRITANYGYTF
TGTGCCAGTAGGATCACAGCTAACTATGGCTACACCTTC
>TRBJ2-3|TRBV29-1|many|NA
CSVERGKGTDTQYF
TGCAGCGTTGAAAGGGGGAAGGGCACAGATACGCAGTATTTT
>TRBJ1-2|TRBV27|NA|NA
CASSKKKQGRIYGYTF
TGTGCCAGCAGCAAAAAGAAACAGGGACGGATCTATGGCTACACCTTC
>TRBJ2-1|TRBV11-3|many|TRBD2
CASSSVAGEKYNEQFF
TGTGCCAGCAGCTCCGTAGCGGGAGAAAAGTACAATGAGCAGTTCTTC
>TRBJ1-2|TRBV12-3/TRBV12-4|many|TRBD1
CASTLDRVVGYTF
TGTGCCAGCACCTTGGACAGGGTGGTTGGCTACACCTTC
>TRBJ1-5|TRBV30|many|NA
CAWSVGELIPQHF
TGTGCCTGGAGTGTTGGAGAACTTATACCCCAGCATTTT
>TRBJ2-5|TRBV11-1|many|TRBD2
CASSPLEAGGRETQYF
TGTGCCAGCAGCCCCTTAGAGGCGGGAGGGCGGGAGACCCAGTACTTC
>TRBJ2-1|TRBV6-1|NA|NA
CASSLQSGYSYNEQFF
TGTGCCAGCAGTCTACAGAGCGGCTACTCCTACAATGAGCAGTTCTTC
>TRBJ1-2|TRBV16|many|NA
CASSQQSNYGYTF
TGTGCCAGCAGCCAACAGTCTAACTATGGCTACACCTTC
>TRBJ2-3|TRBV28|many|TRBD2
CASSPGLAGFLSTDTQYF
TGTGCCAGCAGTCCGGGACTAGCGGGCTTCTTAAGCACAGATACGCAGTATTTT
>TRBJ2-5|TRBV6-1|few|NA
CASSDKTDPLAQYF
TGTGCCAGCAGTGACAAGACGGATCCCCTAGCCCAGTACTTC
>TRBJ2-2|TRBV12-3/TRBV12-4|few|TRBD2
CASSLQGLVSNTGELFF
TGTGCCAGCTCATTACAGGGACTAGTTTCGAACACCGGGGAGCTGTTTTTT
>TRBJ2-3|TRBV5-6|NA|TRBD2
CASSLFAGGFTDTQYF
TGTGCCAGCAGCTTGTTCGCGGGGGGATTCACAGATACGCAGTATTTT
>TRBJ2-2|TRBV3-1|NA|NA
CASSQFERSTGELFF
TGTGCCAGCAGCCAATTTGAACGGAGCACCGGGGAGCTGTTTTTT
>TRBJ1-2|TRBV6-5|many|NA
CASSYGRENYGYTF
TGTGCCAGCAGTTACGGACGGGAAAACTATGGCTACACCTTC
>TRBJ2-1|TRBV7-3|many|NA
CASSVLSLGGVSSYNEQFF
TGTGCCAGCAGCGTCCTATCCTTGGGGGGAGTAAGCTCCTACAATGAGCAGTTCTTC
>TRBJ1-5|TRBV20-1|few|TRBD1
CSARGSTGDQPQHF
TGCAGTGCTAGAGGATCCACAGGGGATCAGCCCCAGCATTTT
>TRBJ1-1|TRBV20-1|NA|NA
CSAGSRAENTEAFF
TGCAGTGCTGGCTCCAGGGCCGAGAACACTGAAGCTTTCTTT
>TRBJ1-1|TRBV19|many|TRBD1
CASSPYLGQRSTEAFF
TGTGCCAGTAGCCCGTATCTGGGACAGAGAAGCACTGAAGCTTTCTTT
>TRBJ2-7|TRBV10-3|NA|TRBD2
CAISPTNPSGRSYEQYF
TGTGCCATCAGTCCTACCAACCCTAGCGGGCGATCCTACGAGCAGTACTTC
>TRBJ1-2|TRBV6-1|many|TRBD1
CASSRLTGPYGYTF
TGTGCCAGCAGTCGTCTGACAGGGCCTTATGGCTACACCTTC
>TRBJ2-1|TRBV20-1|NA|TRBD2
CSATARAAGREQFF
TGCAGTGCGACTGCCCGGGCAGCGGGGAGGGAGCAGTTCTTC
>TRBJ2-5|TRBV12-3/TRBV12-4|many|NA
CASSWYQETQYF
TGTGCCAGCAGTTGGTACCAAGAGACCCAGTACTTC
>TRBJ1-2|TRBV6-1|many|NA
CASSTRRAHGGYTF
TGTGCCAGCAGTACCCGGCGGGCCCACGGGGGCTACACCTTC
>TRBJ1-2|TRBV18|many|NA
CASSHGQNYGYTF
TGTGCCAGCTCACACGGACAGAACTATGGCTACACCTTC
>TRBJ2-7|TRBV7-2|many|NA
CASSSPSEQYF
TGTGCCAGCAGCTCCCCCTCCGAGCAGTACTTC
>TRBJ2-1|TRBV24-1|NA|NA
CATSAPRAGRFF
TGTGCCACCAGTGCCCCACGGGCAGGGCGGTTCTTC
>TRBJ1-1|TRBV7-9|many|NA
CASSSFRRTRGSMNTEAFF
TGTGCCAGCAGCTCCTTCCGCCGGACCAGGGGAAGCATGAACACTGAAGCTTTCTTT
>TRBJ1-5|TRBV27|NA|NA
CASSLFGQPQHF
TGTGCCAGCAGTTTATTCGGTCAGCCCCAGCATTTT
>TRBJ1-5|TRBV30|few|TRBD1
CAWSAEGTQGINQPQHF
TGTGCCTGGAGTGCAGAAGGAACACAGGGGATTAATCAGCCCCAGCATTTT
>TRBJ2-1|TRBV11-2|many|TRBD2
CASSYTSANEQFF
TGTGCCAGCAGCTATACTAGCGCCAATGAGCAGTTCTTC
>TRBJ2-3|TRBV6-5|many|TRBD1
CASSYAGTGYRDTQYF
TGTGCCAGCAGTTACGCCGGGACAGGGTATCGAGATACGCAGTATTTT
>TRBJ1-3|TRBV9|NA|NA
CASSVGRTSSGNTIYF
TGTGCCAGCAGCGTGGGAAGGACAAGCTCTGGAAACACCATATATTTT